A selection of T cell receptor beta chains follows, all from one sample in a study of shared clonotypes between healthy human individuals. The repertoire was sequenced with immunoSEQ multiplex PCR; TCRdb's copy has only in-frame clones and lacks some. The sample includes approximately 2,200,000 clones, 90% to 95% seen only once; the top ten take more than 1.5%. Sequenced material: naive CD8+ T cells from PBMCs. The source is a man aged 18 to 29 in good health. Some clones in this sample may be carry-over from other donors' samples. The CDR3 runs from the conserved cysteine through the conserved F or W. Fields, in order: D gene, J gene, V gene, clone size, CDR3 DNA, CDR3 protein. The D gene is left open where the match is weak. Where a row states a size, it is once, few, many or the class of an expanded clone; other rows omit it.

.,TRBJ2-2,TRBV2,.,TGTGCCACCCATGGGTACCCCGGGGAGCTGTTTTTT,CATHGYPGELFF
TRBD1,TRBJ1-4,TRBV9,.,TGTGCCAGCAGCGCGACAGGGGGCTATGAAAAACTGTTTTTT,CASSATGGYEKLFF
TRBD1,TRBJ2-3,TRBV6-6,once,TGTGCCAGCAGTTACCGGGACAGCGACACAGATACGCAGTATTTT,CASSYRDSDTDTQYF
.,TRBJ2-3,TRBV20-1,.,TGCAGTGCTAGAGTAGATACGCAGTATTTT,CSARVDTQYF
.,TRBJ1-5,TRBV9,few,TGTGCCAGCAGCGTAGGGGTGGATAGCAATCAGCCCCAGCATTTT,CASSVGVDSNQPQHF
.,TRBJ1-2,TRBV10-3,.,TGTGCCATCAGTGAGCTCGGCTGGGACGATCCAAACTATGGCTACACCTTC,CAISELGWDDPNYGYTF
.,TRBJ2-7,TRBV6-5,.,TGTGCCAGCAGTTCCTCCCCGGCCTACGAGCAGTACTTC,CASSSSPAYEQYF
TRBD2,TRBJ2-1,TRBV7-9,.,TGTGCCAGCAGCCATCCCGGGGGGAGGTACAATGAGCAGTTCTTC,CASSHPGGRYNEQFF
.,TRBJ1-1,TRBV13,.,TGTGCCAGCAGCTTAGCTAGGACGGCGAACACTGAAGCTTTCTTT,CASSLARTANTEAFF
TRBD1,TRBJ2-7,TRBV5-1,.,TGCGCCAGCAGCTTGGGTCCGTGGGGACAGGACCTGGGGTTTGGCGAGCAGTACTTC,CASSLGPWGQDLGFGEQYF
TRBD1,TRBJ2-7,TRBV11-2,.,TGTGCCAGCAGCTTTTACAGGGGCCCCTCCTACGAGCAGTACTTC,CASSFYRGPSYEQYF
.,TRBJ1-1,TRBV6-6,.,TGTGCCAGCAGCTACGAGGAGGGAGTGGAGACTGAAGCTTTCTTT,CASSYEEGVETEAFF
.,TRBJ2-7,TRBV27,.,TGTGCCTCGGGGAGCTCCTACGAGCAGTACTTC,CASGSSYEQYF
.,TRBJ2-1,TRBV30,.,TGTGCCTGGAGTGTTGGTGCAGGGGTCAATGAGCAGTTCTTC,CAWSVGAGVNEQFF
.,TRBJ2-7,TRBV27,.,TGTGCCAGCAGTTTAGCCACCTACGAGCAGTACTTC,CASSLATYEQYF
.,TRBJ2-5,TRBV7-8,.,TGTGCCAGCAGCTCCCGGGTGATGGAAGAGACCCAGTACTTC,CASSSRVMEETQYF
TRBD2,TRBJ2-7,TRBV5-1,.,TGCGCCAGCAGCTTGCCGGGACTAGCGGGCCCTTTTTCCTACGAGCAGTACTTC,CASSLPGLAGPFSYEQYF
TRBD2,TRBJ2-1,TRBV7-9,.,TGTGCCAGTCGGGAGGACAATGAGCAGTTCTTC,CASREDNEQFF
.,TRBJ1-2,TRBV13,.,TGTGCCAGCAGCTTAGGCCGTCGGGCGCCGGACTATGGCTACACCTTC,CASSLGRRAPDYGYTF
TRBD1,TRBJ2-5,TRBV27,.,TGTGCCAGCAATCAAACCGGGACAGGAGAAGAGACCCAGTACTTC,CASNQTGTGEETQYF
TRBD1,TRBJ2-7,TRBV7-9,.,TGTGCCAGCAGCTTGGGGATAACAGGGGCCTACGAGCAGTACTTC,CASSLGITGAYEQYF
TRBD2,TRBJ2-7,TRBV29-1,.,TGCAGCGTTCTCGGGACTAGCGGGTTCTTTGGCTACGAGCAGTACTTC,CSVLGTSGFFGYEQYF
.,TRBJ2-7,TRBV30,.,TGTGCCTGGAGTGTACGGGGAGGACTGCAGTACTTC,CAWSVRGGLQYF
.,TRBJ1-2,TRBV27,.,TGTGCCAGCAGTTTCAGGGCCGGCAACTATGGCTACACCTTC,CASSFRAGNYGYTF
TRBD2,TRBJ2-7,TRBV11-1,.,TGTGCCAGCAGCTCCGGGACTAGCGGCTACGAGCAGTACTTC,CASSSGTSGYEQYF
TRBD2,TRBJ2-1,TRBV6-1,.,TGTGCCAGCAGTGAATATGGGAGGGCCGTGGATGAGCAGTTCTTC,CASSEYGRAVDEQFF
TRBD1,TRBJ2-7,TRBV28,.,TGTGCCAGCAGTTCTGGGACAGGGAGCTCCTACGAGCAGTACTTC,CASSSGTGSSYEQYF
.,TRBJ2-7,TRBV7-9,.,TGTGCCAGCAGCTTAACGACGGCAACCGCGTACGAGCAGTACTTC,CASSLTTATAYEQYF
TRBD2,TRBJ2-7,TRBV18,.,TGTGCCAGCTCACCAGGGTCGAGGGTAGCGGGAGAGGGCTACGAGCAGTACTTC,CASSPGSRVAGEGYEQYF
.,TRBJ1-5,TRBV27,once,TGTGCCAGCAGTTTATCGATCGGGGATAGCAATCAGCCCCAGCATTTT,CASSLSIGDSNQPQHF
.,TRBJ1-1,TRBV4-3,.,TGCGCCAGCACACTCACGGGGCACCTGGACACTGAAGCTTTCTTT,CASTLTGHLDTEAFF
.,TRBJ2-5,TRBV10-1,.,TGCGCCAGCAGGGGCCCCTCGGGCGGACCCGCTGAGACCCAGTACTTC,CASRGPSGGPAETQYF
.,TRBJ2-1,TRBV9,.,TGTGCCAGCAGCGTAGGCCCGGGACTGGCCTACACTGAGCAGTTCTTC,CASSVGPGLAYTEQFF
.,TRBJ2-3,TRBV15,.,TGTGCCACCAGCAGAGTTAACCTAGCAGATACGCAGTATTTT,CATSRVNLADTQYF
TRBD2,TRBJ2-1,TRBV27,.,TGTGCCAGCAAGACTAGCGTAGTTGAGCAGTTCTTC,CASKTSVVEQFF
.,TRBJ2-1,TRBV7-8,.,TGTGCCAGCAGCTTAGCTATCTCACAGTTCACCTACAATGAGCAGTTCTTC,CASSLAISQFTYNEQFF
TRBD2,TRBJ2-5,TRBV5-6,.,TGTGCCAGCAGCTTTCAGCGGGGAAGAAGACAAGAGACCCAGTACTTC,CASSFQRGRRQETQYF
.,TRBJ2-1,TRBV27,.,.,CASSSSTSVYSEDEQFF
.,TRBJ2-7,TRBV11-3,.,TGTGCCAGCAGCTTAACGAGCGCCTACGAGCAGTACTTC,CASSLTSAYEQYF
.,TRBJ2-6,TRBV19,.,TGTGCCAGTAGCATAGGGGTGGATGGGGCCAACGTCCTGACTTTC,CASSIGVDGANVLTF
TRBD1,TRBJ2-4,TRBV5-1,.,TGCGCCAGCAGCTTGGCCACTACAGGGGTGGGTAAAAACATTCAGTACTTC,CASSLATTGVGKNIQYF
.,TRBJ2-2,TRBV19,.,TGTGCCAGTAGACAGGCGAACACCGGGGAGCTGTTTTTT,CASRQANTGELFF
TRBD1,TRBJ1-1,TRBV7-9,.,TGTGCCAGCAGCTCGCTGACAGGGATGGTTACTGAAGCTTTCTTT,CASSSLTGMVTEAFF
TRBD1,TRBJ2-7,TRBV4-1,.,TGCGCCAGCAGCCCGCGGACAGGGGAGGTGCGCGAGCAGTACTTC,CASSPRTGEVREQYF
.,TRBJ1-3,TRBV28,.,TGTGCCAGCATCCCGGGAGGGGTTCATGCCCCTGGAAACACCATATATTTT,CASIPGGVHAPGNTIYF
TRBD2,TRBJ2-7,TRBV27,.,TGTGCCAGCAGGACCTGGCGGGAGGCTTACGAGCAGTACTTC,CASRTWREAYEQYF